This is a list of T cell receptor beta chains from one sample in a study of regulatory T cells in long-lasting Graves disease. A single record per CDR3 protein comes from TCRdb applying MiXCR to the multiplex PCR reads. The sample lists 450,000 or so distinct CDR3 sequences, under 25% occurring once. The source was peripheral blood mononuclear cells (PBMCs), collected when the disease was refractory, from a patient treated with antithyroid drugs. These receptors came from a female donor with Graves disease. The CDR3 runs from the conserved cysteine through the conserved F or W. Fields, in order: clone size, J gene, D gene, V gene, CDR3 protein, CDR3 DNA. D genes are given only for firm matches. Clone size appears in some rows only: once, few, many, or a class for an expanded clone.

clone_size: many
j_call: TRBJ1-2
d_call: TRBD1
v_call: TRBV6-1
cdr3_aa: CASSTTRQGYGYTF
cdr3_nt: TGTGCCAGCAGTACCACCAGACAGGGATATGGCTACACCTTC

clone_size: many
j_call: TRBJ1-1
d_call: -
v_call: TRBV7-9
cdr3_aa: CASSLVLGRTEAFF
cdr3_nt: TGTGCCAGCAGCCTTGTCCTGGGGAGAACTGAAGCTTTCTTT

clone_size: many
j_call: TRBJ1-1
d_call: TRBD1
v_call: TRBV28
cdr3_aa: CASSLRQGFRKNTEAFF
cdr3_nt: TGTGCCAGCAGTTTGAGACAGGGCTTCAGGAAGAACACTGAAGCTTTCTTT

clone_size: -
j_call: TRBJ2-3
d_call: -
v_call: TRBV28
cdr3_aa: CASSSTGEGTLGEYF
cdr3_nt: TGTGCCAGCAGTTCCACAGGCGAGGGCACCTTAGGGGAGTATTTT

clone_size: -
j_call: TRBJ2-7
d_call: -
v_call: TRBV7-2
cdr3_aa: CASSLVGGIYEQYF
cdr3_nt: TGTGCCAGCAGCTTAGTTGGGGGAATCTACGAGCAGTACTTC

clone_size: many
j_call: TRBJ1-1
d_call: -
v_call: TRBV10-3
cdr3_aa: CATKQGTRRDTEAFF
cdr3_nt: TGTGCCACCAAACAGGGAACTCGTAGGGACACTGAAGCTTTCTTT

clone_size: -
j_call: TRBJ2-3
d_call: TRBD1
v_call: TRBV5-1
cdr3_aa: CASSLVGTDRTDTQYF
cdr3_nt: TGCGCCAGCAGCTTGGTCGGGACAGACCGCACAGATACGCAGTATTTT

clone_size: many
j_call: TRBJ2-6
d_call: TRBD1
v_call: TRBV2
cdr3_aa: CASLPGQGISGANVLTF
cdr3_nt: TGTGCCAGCCTTCCGGGACAGGGAATCTCTGGGGCCAACGTCCTGACTTTC

clone_size: many
j_call: TRBJ1-4
d_call: -
v_call: TRBV10-3
cdr3_aa: CAIRDRGEKLFF
cdr3_nt: TGTGCCATCAGGGACAGAGGTGAAAAACTGTTTTTT

clone_size: -
j_call: TRBJ1-1
d_call: -
v_call: TRBV4-2
cdr3_aa: CASSQDQGSTEAFF
cdr3_nt: TGTGCCAGCAGCCAAGATCAGGGGAGCACTGAAGCTTTCTTT

clone_size: few
j_call: TRBJ2-1
d_call: -
v_call: TRBV28
cdr3_aa: CASSLRQATYNEQFF
cdr3_nt: TGTGCCAGCAGTTTACGGCAAGCGACCTACAATGAGCAGTTCTTC

clone_size: -
j_call: TRBJ1-5
d_call: -
v_call: TRBV28
cdr3_aa: CASRPSLALRGDQPQHF
cdr3_nt: TGTGCCAGCAGACCCAGCCTTGCTCTTAGGGGCGATCAGCCCCAGCATTTT

clone_size: many
j_call: TRBJ1-4
d_call: -
v_call: TRBV6-5
cdr3_aa: CASSFTTPTNEKLFF
cdr3_nt: TGTGCCAGCAGTTTTACTACCCCCACTAATGAAAAACTGTTTTTT

clone_size: many
j_call: TRBJ2-5
d_call: TRBD2
v_call: TRBV6-9
cdr3_aa: CASSLTSGGSQETQYF
cdr3_nt: TGTGCCAGCAGTTTGACTAGCGGGGGGTCGCAAGAGACCCAGTACTTC

clone_size: many
j_call: TRBJ1-2
d_call: -
v_call: TRBV28
cdr3_aa: CASSFPGDYGYTF
cdr3_nt: TGTGCCAGCAGTTTTCCAGGGGACTATGGCTACACCTTC

clone_size: many
j_call: TRBJ1-1
d_call: -
v_call: TRBV11-3
cdr3_aa: CASSPDRGDKNTEAFF
cdr3_nt: TGTGCCAGCAGCCCCGACCGTGGTGACAAGAACACTGAAGCTTTCTTT

clone_size: few
j_call: TRBJ1-4
d_call: -
v_call: TRBV30
cdr3_aa: CVGTTNEKLFF
cdr3_nt: TGTGTGGGGACCACTAATGAAAAACTGTTTTTT

clone_size: few
j_call: TRBJ2-3
d_call: TRBD2
v_call: TRBV28
cdr3_aa: CASRTILGLAGGETDTQYF
cdr3_nt: TGTGCCAGCCGCACCATACTAGGACTAGCGGGGGGGGAGACAGATACGCAGTATTTT

clone_size: -
j_call: TRBJ2-5
d_call: -
v_call: TRBV7-8
cdr3_aa: CASCFPEGGGGETQYF
cdr3_nt: TGTGCCAGCTGCTTCCCGGAGGGGGGAGGGGGTGAGACCCAGTACTTC

clone_size: few
j_call: TRBJ2-7
d_call: TRBD1
v_call: TRBV28
cdr3_aa: CASSSYRDRGEVYF
cdr3_nt: TGTGCCAGCAGTTCTTACCGGGACAGGGGGGAGGTGTACTTC

clone_size: -
j_call: TRBJ1-2
d_call: -
v_call: TRBV6-2/TRBV6-3
cdr3_aa: CASRATSGYTF
cdr3_nt: TGTGCCAGCAGGGCGACCTCCGGCTACACCTTC

clone_size: -
j_call: TRBJ2-7
d_call: -
v_call: TRBV19
cdr3_aa: CASSIDLGGADEQYF
cdr3_nt: TGTGCCAGTAGTATAGATCTCGGGGGCGCGGACGAGCAGTACTTC

clone_size: many
j_call: TRBJ1-4
d_call: TRBD1
v_call: TRBV28
cdr3_aa: CASSHRDSYEKLFF
cdr3_nt: TGTGCCAGCAGTCACCGGGACAGCTATGAAAAACTGTTTTTT

clone_size: few
j_call: TRBJ1-3
d_call: -
v_call: TRBV28
cdr3_aa: CASSLRQVMNTIYF
cdr3_nt: TGTGCCAGCAGTTTAAGACAGGTCATGAACACCATATATTTT

clone_size: few
j_call: TRBJ2-3
d_call: TRBD2
v_call: TRBV5-1
cdr3_aa: CASSLGLAGGQSSTDTQYF
cdr3_nt: TGCGCCAGCAGCTTGGGGCTAGCGGGGGGACAGTCTAGCACAGATACGCAGTATTTT

clone_size: -
j_call: TRBJ2-2
d_call: TRBD1
v_call: TRBV29-1
cdr3_aa: CSVEGATGELFF
cdr3_nt: TGCAGCGTCGAGGGGGCCACCGGGGAGCTGTTTTTT

clone_size: -
j_call: TRBJ1-3
d_call: TRBD1
v_call: TRBV10-3
cdr3_aa: CAISEPGQGRNAIYF
cdr3_nt: TGTGCCATCAGTGAACCGGGACAGGGAAGAAACGCCATATATTTT

clone_size: -
j_call: TRBJ2-7
d_call: TRBD2
v_call: TRBV19
cdr3_aa: CASSIGLAGSEQYF
cdr3_nt: TGTGCCAGTAGTATAGGGCTAGCGGGATCCGAGCAGTACTTC

clone_size: -
j_call: TRBJ1-1
d_call: -
v_call: TRBV20-1
cdr3_aa: CSASGGRSNTEAFF
cdr3_nt: TGCAGTGCTAGCGGGGGGCGGTCGAACACTGAAGCTTTCTTT

clone_size: many
j_call: TRBJ1-1
d_call: TRBD1
v_call: TRBV11-3
cdr3_aa: CASSPTGGQGWGEAFF
cdr3_nt: TGTGCCAGCAGCCCAACCGGGGGACAGGGATGGGGTGAAGCTTTCTTT

clone_size: few
j_call: TRBJ1-5
d_call: -
v_call: TRBV30
cdr3_aa: CAWRSRADQPQHF
cdr3_nt: TGTGCCTGGAGGTCCAGGGCTGACCAGCCCCAGCATTTT

clone_size: few
j_call: TRBJ1-2
d_call: -
v_call: TRBV20-1
cdr3_aa: CSAKDRPATF
cdr3_nt: TGCAGTGCTAAAGACAGACCGGCCACCTTC

clone_size: few
j_call: TRBJ1-4
d_call: -
v_call: TRBV14
cdr3_aa: CASSPTGGQNEKLFF
cdr3_nt: TGTGCCAGCAGCCCTACGGGCGGCCAAAATGAAAAACTGTTTTTT

clone_size: many
j_call: TRBJ1-5
d_call: -
v_call: TRBV7-9
cdr3_aa: CASSNFRQRSNQPQHF
cdr3_nt: TGTGCCAGCAGCAATTTCAGACAGAGGAGCAATCAGCCCCAGCATTTT

clone_size: -
j_call: TRBJ2-7
d_call: -
v_call: TRBV15
cdr3_aa: CATSTWGGPYEQYF
cdr3_nt: TGTGCCACCAGCACCTGGGGCGGACCCTACGAGCAGTACTTC

clone_size: -
j_call: TRBJ1-1
d_call: -
v_call: TRBV6-5
cdr3_aa: CASSYFSRAFF
cdr3_nt: TGTGCCAGCAGTTACTTTAGTAGAGCTTTCTTT

clone_size: few
j_call: TRBJ1-6
d_call: TRBD1
v_call: TRBV12-3/TRBV12-4
cdr3_aa: CASSFGQGFSPLHF
cdr3_nt: TGTGCCAGCAGTTTCGGACAGGGGTTTTCACCCCTCCACTTT

clone_size: -
j_call: TRBJ1-2
d_call: -
v_call: TRBV5-1
cdr3_aa: CASSFGGTVNYGYTF
cdr3_nt: TGCGCCAGCAGCTTCGGAGGGACGGTTAACTATGGCTACACCTTC

clone_size: few
j_call: TRBJ2-5
d_call: -
v_call: TRBV5-6
cdr3_aa: CASTHRGGLETQYF
cdr3_nt: TGTGCCAGCACCCACAGAGGGGGATTGGAGACCCAGTACTTC

clone_size: -
j_call: TRBJ2-7
d_call: TRBD1
v_call: TRBV5-1
cdr3_aa: CASSWEGTGGREQYF
cdr3_nt: TGCGCCAGCAGCTGGGAGGGGACAGGGGGTCGAGAGCAGTACTTC

clone_size: many
j_call: TRBJ2-7
d_call: -
v_call: TRBV6-2/TRBV6-3
cdr3_aa: CASSYSGWSSYEQYF
cdr3_nt: TGTGCCAGCAGTTACTCGGGCTGGAGCTCCTACGAGCAGTACTTC

clone_size: many
j_call: TRBJ1-2
d_call: -
v_call: TRBV28
cdr3_aa: CASSFYRHPNYGYTF
cdr3_nt: TGTGCCAGCAGTTTTTACCGCCATCCTAACTATGGCTACACCTTC

clone_size: many
j_call: TRBJ2-5
d_call: -
v_call: TRBV29-1
cdr3_aa: CSVEDLRGQETQYF
cdr3_nt: TGCAGCGTTGAAGATCTTAGGGGGCAAGAGACCCAGTACTTC

clone_size: few
j_call: TRBJ2-2
d_call: -
v_call: TRBV9
cdr3_aa: CASSVGGSNGELFF
cdr3_nt: TGTGCCAGCAGCGTCGGGGGCTCTAACGGGGAGCTGTTTTTT

clone_size: -
j_call: TRBJ2-1
d_call: -
v_call: TRBV2
cdr3_aa: CASLRQESPNEQFF
cdr3_nt: TGTGCCAGCTTGAGGCAGGAGTCTCCCAATGAGCAGTTCTTC

clone_size: -
j_call: TRBJ1-5
d_call: -
v_call: TRBV28
cdr3_aa: CASRFQEVSGKQPQHF
cdr3_nt: TGTGCCAGCAGGTTTCAAGAGGTGTCGGGAAAACAGCCCCAGCATTTT

clone_size: many
j_call: TRBJ1-1
d_call: -
v_call: TRBV7-2
cdr3_aa: CASSLASLVVAFF
cdr3_nt: TGTGCCAGCAGTCTCGCGTCGCTGGTTGTAGCTTTCTTT

clone_size: many
j_call: TRBJ1-2
d_call: -
v_call: TRBV28
cdr3_aa: CASRGDNGYTF
cdr3_nt: TGTGCCAGCAGAGGGGACAATGGCTACACCTTC

clone_size: -
j_call: TRBJ1-6
d_call: -
v_call: TRBV20-1
cdr3_aa: CSASGSYNSPLHF
cdr3_nt: TGCAGTGCTAGTGGCTCCTATAATTCACCCCTCCACTTT